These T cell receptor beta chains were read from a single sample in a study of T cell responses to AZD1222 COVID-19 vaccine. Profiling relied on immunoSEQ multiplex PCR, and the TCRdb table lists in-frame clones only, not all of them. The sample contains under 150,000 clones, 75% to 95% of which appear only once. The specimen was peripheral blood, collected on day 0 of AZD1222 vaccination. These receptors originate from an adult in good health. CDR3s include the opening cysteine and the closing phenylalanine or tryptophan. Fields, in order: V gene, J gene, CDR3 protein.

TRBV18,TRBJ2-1,CASSQNGDTNEQFF
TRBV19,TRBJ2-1,CASSIGGLADSYNEQFF
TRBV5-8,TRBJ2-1,CASMLLAQFF
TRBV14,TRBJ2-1,CASSSLGQGDNEQFF
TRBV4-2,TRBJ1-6,CASSQTHPGQGARANSPLHF
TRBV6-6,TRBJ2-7,CASSYSGGATYEQYF
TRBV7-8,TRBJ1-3,CASSLDIYSGNTIYF
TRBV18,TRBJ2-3,CASSPTDTQYF
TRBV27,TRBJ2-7,CATETTGGYHYEQYF
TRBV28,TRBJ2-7,CASSPGGVYEQYF
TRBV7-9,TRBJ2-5,CASSFDRTSETQYF
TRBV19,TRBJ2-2,CASTWGAGELFF
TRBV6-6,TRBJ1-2,CASSRNYGYTF
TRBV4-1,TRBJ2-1,CASSQAGTTYNEQFF
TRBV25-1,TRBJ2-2,CASSTGTGDTGELFF
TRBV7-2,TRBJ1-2,CASSLGVPGQDPYGYTF
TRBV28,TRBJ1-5,CASSLKRYQPQHF
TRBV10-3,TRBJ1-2,CAISETGPRLGSYTF
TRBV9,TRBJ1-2,CASSPHGNYGYTF
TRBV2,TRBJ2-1,CASSEGDPGLAGVDEQFF
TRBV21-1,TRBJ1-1,CASSTRDRGASNTEAFF
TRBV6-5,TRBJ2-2,CASSPRQGSTGELFF
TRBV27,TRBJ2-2,CASSLGSSGGYTGELFF
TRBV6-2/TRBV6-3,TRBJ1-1,CASSQGTGSTEAFF
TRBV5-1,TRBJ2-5,CASSQGGLAEETQYF
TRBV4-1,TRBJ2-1,CASSQLAGTRNEQFF
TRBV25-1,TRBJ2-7,CASSSEQGTPYEQYF
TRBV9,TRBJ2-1,CASSVAGGAGFEQFF
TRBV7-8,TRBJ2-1,CASSVAGGGNEQFF
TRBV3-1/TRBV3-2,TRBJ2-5,CASSQSGASGTQYF
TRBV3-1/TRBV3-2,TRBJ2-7,CASSQPGQGDEQYF
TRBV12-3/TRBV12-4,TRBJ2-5,CASAAETQYF
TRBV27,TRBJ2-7,CASSTRQGHYGQYF
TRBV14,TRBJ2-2,CASSQLSAGTGELFF
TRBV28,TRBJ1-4,CASRNRRFSTNEKLFF
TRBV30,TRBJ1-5,CAWSRDPGGNQPQHF
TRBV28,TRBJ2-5,CASSRQDLETQYF
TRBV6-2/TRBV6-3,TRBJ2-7,CASSYSGAPYEQYF
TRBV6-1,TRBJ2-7,CASSEGQGRLYEQYF
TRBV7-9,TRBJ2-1,CASSLVRWNEQFF
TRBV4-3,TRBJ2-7,CASSLGTADINEQYF
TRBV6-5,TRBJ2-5,CASSPPGLQETQYF
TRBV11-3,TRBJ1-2,CASSPGTGGSFNYGYTF
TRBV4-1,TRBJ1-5,CASSQDRGLGQPQHF
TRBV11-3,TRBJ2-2,CASSLDRPTGELFF
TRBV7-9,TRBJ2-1,CASSLEGSGNNEQFF
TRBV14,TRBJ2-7,CASSQTLMGPYEQYF
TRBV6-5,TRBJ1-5,CASRKTGGRQPQHF
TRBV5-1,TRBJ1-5,CASSPIGVDRGYQPQHF
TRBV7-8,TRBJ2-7,CASSLRAGPYEQYF
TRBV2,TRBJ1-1,CARGDGTEAFF
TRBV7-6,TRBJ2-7,CASSFKWESGINEQYF
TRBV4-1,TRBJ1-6,CASSRPTGINSPLHF